This paragraph reports one T cell receptor (beta chain). Its antigen is still unknown. Nothing much larger sits one base from this clone, and base qualities are not available. TCRbeta CDR3 regions were amplified from genomic DNA using the immunoSEQ Assay, a bias-controlled multiplex PCR. In the original analysis: Nucleated cell counts per sample were estimated from amplification of reference gene primers within the assay. Sequence reads were collapsed and filtered to measure the absolute abundance of every unique TCRbeta CDR3 rearrangement. Productive Simpson clonality was computed per sample as the square root of Simpson's diversity index over productive rearrangements. Held by TCRdb, this immuneACCESS table contains in-frame sequences only and omits some clones. Under half of the omission traces to an unresolved V gene where checked; the cause of the rest is unknown. V and J calls and clone size come straight from that table; D and trimming were deduced from the DNA. The sample table holds a few hundred thousand clones, of which roughly 87% were seen once. The ten largest clones capture 2.2% of the sample.

The data were obtained in a study of blood T cell repertoires in COVID-19 (dated by TCRdb to the early 2020s). For the study in its entirety: Samples covering the acute and convalescent phases of COVID-19 were provided by collaborators in the United States, Italy and Spain. Nearly every sample came with metadata listing a de-identified subject ID, COVID-19 status, age in years and sex. The repertoires were released in a freely available public database meant as a resource for research on the immune response to SARS-CoV-2. Subjects who had been exposed to COVID-19, were actively infected with it, or had recovered from it provided the deeply sampled blood TCRbeta repertoires that made up the dataset. The material from the prospective study consisted of cDNA or gDNA derived from T cells, B-cell-depleted T cells, or PBMCs. The samples were drawn from two sources: the first 160 participants of the ongoing ImmuneRACE study, and 1,000 to 1,500 subjects contributed by 6 global collaborators. HLA class I and class II types, where available, came from metadata supplied by the sample provider rather than from assay-based typing. What the research found in general, with its limitations: The quantity of clinical and demographic metadata differed by source and by participant and was supplied without curation.

Samples from volunteer blood donors who had recovered from COVID-19 were contributed by a second Seattle source. The collaborating institutions used their own protocols to collect whole blood in K2EDTA tubes. For TCRbeta analysis, collaborators shipped samples as frozen whole blood, isolated PBMCs, or DNA extracted from either of those sample types. From a lookup of the germline V gene, CDR1 and CDR2 are SGHVS and FQNEAQ. Germline trimming amounts to 10 bases on V and 5 bases on J, with 11 as the count of junction bases outside the gene matches. From cysteine to phenylalanine, the CDR3 is 14 amino acids long. The entry retains the CDR3 DNA only, 42 bases that are in frame from base 1.

This TCR was sampled from a woman in her forties or fifties who had recovered from COVID-19. The chain employs TRBV7-8 and TRBJ2-5, and 9 bases in between align with TRBD1. The sample comprised peripheral blood. Read as DNA, the sequence is TGTGCCACAAAAACAGGGGGCTCGAGGGAGACCCAGTACTTC. It codes for CATKTGGSRETQYF.